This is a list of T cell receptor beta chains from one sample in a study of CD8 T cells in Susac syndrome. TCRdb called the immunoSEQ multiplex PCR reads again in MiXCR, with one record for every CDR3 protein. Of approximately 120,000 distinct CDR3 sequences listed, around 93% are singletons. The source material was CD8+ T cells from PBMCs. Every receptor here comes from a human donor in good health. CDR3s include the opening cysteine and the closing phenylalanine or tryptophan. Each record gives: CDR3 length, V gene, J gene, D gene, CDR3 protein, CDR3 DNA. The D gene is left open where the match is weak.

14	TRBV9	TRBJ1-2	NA	CASSAEGGPYGYTF	TGTGCCAGCAGCGCCGAGGGGGGGCCCTATGGCTACACCTTC
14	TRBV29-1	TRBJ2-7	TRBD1	CSVGTGGSSYEQYF	TGCAGCGTTGGTACAGGGGGCAGCTCCTACGAGCAGTACTTC
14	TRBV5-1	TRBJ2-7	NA	CASSYDGQGGEQYF	TGCGCCAGCAGCTATGACGGGCAGGGAGGAGAGCAGTACTTC
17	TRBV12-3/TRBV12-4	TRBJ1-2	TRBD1	CASSSPGGQGHNYGYTF	TGTGCCAGCAGTTCCCCTGGTGGACAGGGCCACAACTATGGCTACACCTTC
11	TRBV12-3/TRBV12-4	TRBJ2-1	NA	CASTTGPEQFF	TGTGCCAGCACCACGGGGCCGGAGCAGTTCTTC
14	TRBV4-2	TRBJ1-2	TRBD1	CASSQGDRSYGYTF	TGTGCCAGCAGCCAAGGGGACAGAAGTTATGGCTACACCTTC
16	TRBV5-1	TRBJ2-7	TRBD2	CASSFGTSGRSAEQYF	TGCGCCAGCAGCTTCGGGACTAGCGGGAGGTCTGCCGAGCAGTACTTC
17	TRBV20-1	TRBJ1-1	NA	CSASNEWQIGLRTEAFF	TGCAGTGCTAGTAATGAATGGCAGATAGGGTTACGTACTGAAGCTTTCTTT
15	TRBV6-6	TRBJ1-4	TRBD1	CASSYRGQGNEKLFF	TGTGCCAGCAGTTACAGGGGACAGGGGAATGAAAAACTGTTTTTT
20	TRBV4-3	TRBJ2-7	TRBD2	CASSQDRFGLAGGISYEQYF	TGCGCCAGCAGCCAAGATCGATTCGGGCTAGCGGGAGGAATCTCCTACGAGCAGTACTTC
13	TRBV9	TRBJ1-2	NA	CASSVAQGYGYTF	TGTGCCAGCAGCGTGGCGCAGGGTTATGGCTACACCTTC